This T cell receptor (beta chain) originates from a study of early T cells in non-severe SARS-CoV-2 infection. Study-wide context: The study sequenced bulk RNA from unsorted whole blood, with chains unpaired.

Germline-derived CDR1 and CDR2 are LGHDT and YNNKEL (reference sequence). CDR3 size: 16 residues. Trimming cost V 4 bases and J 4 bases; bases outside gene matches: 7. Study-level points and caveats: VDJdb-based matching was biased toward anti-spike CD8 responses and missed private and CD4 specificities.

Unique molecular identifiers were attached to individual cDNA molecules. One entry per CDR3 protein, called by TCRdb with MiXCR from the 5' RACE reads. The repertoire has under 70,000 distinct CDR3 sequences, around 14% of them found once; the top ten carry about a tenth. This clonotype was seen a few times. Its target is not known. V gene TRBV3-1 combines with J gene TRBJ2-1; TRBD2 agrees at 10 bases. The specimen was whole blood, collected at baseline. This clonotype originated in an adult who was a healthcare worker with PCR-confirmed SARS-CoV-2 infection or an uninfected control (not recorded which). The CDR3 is CASSPQTSGVYNEQFF. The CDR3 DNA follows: TGTGCCAGCAGCCCCCAAACTAGCGGGGTGTACAATGAGCAGTTCTTC.